The 23 T cell receptor beta chains below were found in one sample sequenced in a study of cytomegalovirus exposure and HLA in healthy donors. This PCR relied on a set of 60 Vbeta primers and 13 Jbeta primers. TCRdb's table, derived via immunoSEQ multiplex PCR, lists solely in-frame clones and lacks some. This table holds more than 80,000 clones, 78% found once. Input material: PBMCs. Source of these receptors: a woman aged 40 to 50 in good health and CMV-seropositive.

This clone was detected only a few times. The same CDR3 is also encoded by other DNA sequences in this sample. The J gene is TRBJ1-2, the V gene TRBV27; 8 bases agree with TRBD1. CDR3 length: 14 amino acids. The trim removed 5 bases at V and 1 base at J, leaving 3 bases unmatched. From germline, CDR1 is MNHEY and CDR2 SMNVEV (reference sequence). The CDR3 bases are TGTGCCAGCAGTCCAGGGGGCCTTAACTATGGCTACACCTTC. Translation gives CASSPGGLNYGYTF.

The sample holds one count of this clone. The rearrangement joins TRBV7-2 to TRBJ2-5, with D possibly TRBD1 on 6 matching bases. Trimming cost V 2 bases and J 1 base, with 11 bases left between them. The CDR3 is made up of 15 amino acids. Germline V gives CDR1 SGHTA, CDR2 FQGNSA. The CDR3 protein is CASSLQGLAQETQYF. The DNA of the CDR3 is TGTGCCAGCAGCTTACAGGGGCTAGCCCAAGAGACCCAGTACTTC. Full variable domain (rest looked up from reference TRBV7-2 and TRBJ2-5): GAGVSQSPSNKVTEKGKDVELRCDPISGHTALYWYRQSLGQGLEFLIYFQGNSAPDKSGLPSDRFSAERTGGSVSTLTIQRTQQEDSAVYLCASSLQGLAQETQYFGPGTRLLVL.

This chain links TRBV2 with TRBJ1-4; tentatively, D is TRBD1 (6 bases). The CDR3 is made up of 14 amino acids. Trimming shortened V by 6 bases and J by 0 bases, and 8 bases separated the two germline ends. Germline CDR1 is SNHLY and CDR2 is FYNNEI. CDR3 DNA sequence: TGTGCCAGCAGAACAGGGACAACTAATGAAAAACTGTTTTTT. The encoded protein is CASRTGTTNEKLFF.

Note on this clone: The junction does not match germline at one end; this may be a read error. The chain carries TRBV7-9 and TRBJ2-5, with TRBD1 matching 7 bases. This CDR3 region has 14 residues. The germline CDR1 and CDR2 sequences are SEHNR and FQNEAQ (reference sequence). CDR3 sequence (DNA): TGTTCCAGCAGCTTTTTCAGGGGGCAAGAGACCCAGTACTTC. As protein: CSSSFFRGQETQYF.

This chain joins TRBV10-3 and TRBJ1-5; D not certain. Per germline, CDR1 ENHRY and CDR2 SYGVKD. The CDR3 runs to 12 residues. With 3 bases removed from V and 4 bases from J, the gap between germline ends came to 4 bases. The CDR3 coding sequence is TGTGCCATCAGTGACAATAATCAGCCCCAGCATTTT. Translating it yields CAISDNNQPQHF.

The V call is TRBV5-6, the J call TRBJ2-5; D unclear. The J call is in doubt because the DNA end fits TRBJ2-7 better. Per the germline V gene, CDR1 is SGHDT and CDR2 is YYEEEE. The CDR3 runs to 14 residues. The CDR3 is CASSLATVSYEQYF. In DNA form, the CDR3 reads TGTGCCAGCAGCTTGGCTACAGTGAGCTACGAGCAGTACTTC.

The rearrangement joins TRBV2 to TRBJ2-7, with D hard to call. V was shortened by 5 bases and J by 2 bases, with 13 bases between the two germline ends. Germline V gene sequence: CDR1 SNHLY, CDR2 FYNNEI. This CDR3 contains 14 residues. The CDR3 DNA reads TGTGCCAGCAGTCCAAACGACTTAACCTACGAGCAGTACTTC. Its protein product is CASSPNDLTYEQYF.

This clone was detected only once. V is TRBV7-3 and J is TRBJ2-7; 8 bases line up with TRBD1. V lost 3 bases, J lost 4 bases, and 8 bases stayed unmatched. Germline CDR1 is SGHTA and CDR2 is FQGTGA. CDR3 length: 15 amino acids. The CDR3 DNA reads as TGTGCCAGCAGCTTGACAGGGGCGAAGAATTACGAGCAGTACTTC. This encodes CASSLTGAKNYEQYF.

This clone showed up many times. Other DNA sequences in this sample translate to the same CDR3. CDR3 residues: CASRQQNTEAFF. The CDR3 bases are TGTGCCAGCAGACAACAGAACACTGAAGCTTTCTTT. The chain carries TRBV6-5 and TRBJ1-1; D remains ambiguous. Germline values: CDR1 MNHEY, CDR2 SVGAGI. V was cut by 6 bases and J by 1 base, with 6 bases left in between. There are 12 residues in the CDR3.

The V call is TRBV18, the J call TRBJ2-5; weak D call: TRBD2 (6 bases). Germline loops: CDR1 KGHSH, CDR2 LQKENI. V dropped 3 bases and J dropped 3 bases, with 8 bases sitting between them. The CDR3 runs 13 residues. The CDR3 sequence is CASSPGGEETQYF. The CDR3 coding sequence is TGTGCCAGCTCACCCGGGGGTGAAGAGACCCAGTACTTC.

The chain carries TRBV28 and TRBJ1-3, with D unresolved. Germline V gene lookup returns CDR1 MDHEN and CDR2 SYDVKM. V lost 3 bases to trimming and J lost 6 bases, with 6 bases between them. CDR3 size: 12 residues. CDR3 region: CASSLRENTIYF. For the CDR3, the DNA is TGTGCCAGCAGTTTGAGGGAAAACACCATATATTTT.

The chain is built from TRBV9 and TRBJ2-2; 7 bases are a match to TRBD2. The CDR3 length is 15 residues. Germline V CDR1 and CDR2: SGDLS, YYNGEE. The J segment lost 7 bases and the V segment lost 0 bases, leaving 6 bases of the junction unmatched. CDR3 DNA sequence: TGTGCCAGCAGCGTAGGCGGGAGTGACCACGGGGAGCTGTTTTTT. Amino acids: CASSVGGSDHGELFF.

The chain has TRBV2 and TRBJ2-1; a weak D match, TRBD1 (5 bases). The germline V gene has CDR1 SNHLY and CDR2 FYNNEI. This CDR3 region has 14 residues. Between the trimmed V and J ends, which lost 2 bases and 4 bases, there was a span of 9 bases. The CDR3 coding sequence is TGTGCCAGCAGTGAAATGCAGGGATACAATGAGCAGTTCTTC. It is translated as CASSEMQGYNEQFF. Supplemented by reference TRBV2 and TRBJ2-1, the full variable domain reads EPEVTQTPSHQVTQMGQEVILRCVPISNHLYFYWYRQILGQKVEFLVSFYNNEISEKSEIFDDQFSVERPDGSNFTLKIRSTKLEDSAMYFCASSEMQGYNEQFFGPGTRLTVL.

The genes are TRBV29-1 and TRBJ2-5; possible D gene TRBD2, 6 bases. The CDR3 length is 16 residues. In germline, CDR1 is SQVTM, CDR2 ANQGSEA. V was pared by 3 bases and J by 0 bases, with 17 bases between. CDR3 bases: TGCAGCGTTGATGGAAAGAGCGGGTTGTACCAAGAGACCCAGTACTTC. It translates to CSVDGKSGLYQETQYF. Based on the CDR3 plus reference TRBV29-1 and TRBJ2-5, the full variable domain is SAVISQKPSRDICQRGTSLTIQCQVDSQVTMMFWYRQQPGQSLTLIATANQGSEATYESGFVIDKFPISRPNLTFSTLTVSNMSPEDSSIYLCSVDGKSGLYQETQYFGPGTRLLVL.

The chain uses TRBV5-4 and TRBJ2-3; 10 bases fit TRBD1. This CDR3 has 15 residues. The junction had 4 bases not matched to a gene; V was cut back by 2 bases and J by 4 bases. CDR1 and CDR2 from the germline V gene are SGHNT and YYREEE (reference sequence). CDR3 bases: TGTGCCAGCAGCTTACCGGGACAGGGGTCAGATACGCAGTATTTT. Translation gives CASSLPGQGSDTQYF.

This chain uses TRBV19 with TRBJ2-2; 7 nucleotides agree with TRBD2. Germline CDR1 reads LNHDA; CDR2 reads SQIVND (reference sequence). The CDR3 totals 17 residues. The J segment lost 1 base and the V segment lost 3 bases, leaving 8 bases of the junction unmatched. The CDR3 region is CASSIRSSGVNTGELFF. The DNA for the CDR3 is TGTGCCAGTAGTATCCGGTCGAGCGGGGTGAACACCGGGGAGCTGTTTTTT. Together with reference TRBV19 and TRBJ2-2, the CDR3 gives the full variable domain: DGGITQSPKYLFRKEGQNVTLSCEQNLNHDAMYWYRQDPGQGLRLIYYSQIVNDFQKGDIAEGYSVSREKKESFPLTVTSAQKNPTAFYLCASSIRSSGVNTGELFFGEGSRLTVL.

V usage is TRBV30 and J usage is TRBJ1-2; tentative D call: TRBD1 (5 bases). Germline-derived CDR1 and CDR2 are GTSNPN and SVGIG (reference sequence). The CDR3 has 12 residues. V was clipped by 2 bases and J by 12 bases, with 16 bases between them. CDR3 in amino acids: CAWSRAGPVDTF. CDR3 nucleotide sequence: TGTGCCTGGAGTAGGGCAGGGCCAGTGGACACCTTC. The full variable domain, rest sourced from reference TRBV30 and TRBJ1-2, is SQTIHQWPATLVQPVGSPLSLECTVEGTSNPNLYWYRQAAGRGLQLLFYSVGIGQISSEVPQNLSASRPQDRQFILSSKKLLLSDSGFYLCAWSRAGPVDTFGSGTRLTVV.

This clone appeared a single time. The V gene is TRBV7-8, the J gene TRBJ2-2; perhaps TRBD2 as D (6 bases). V was trimmed by 8 bases and J by 0 bases, leaving 13 bases between them. Germline V gene data show CDR1 as SGHVS and CDR2 as FQNEAQ. The CDR3 is 15 residues long. The CDR3 protein is CASHSGTANTGELFF. The CDR3 region has the DNA TGTGCCAGCCATAGCGGAACAGCGAACACCGGGGAGCTGTTTTTT.

The chain carries TRBV7-9 and TRBJ2-7, with 7 bases lining up with TRBD2. The CDR3 is made up of 14 amino acids. The V gene's germline CDR1 is SEHNR and CDR2 FQNEAQ (reference sequence). Trimming removed 8 bases from V and 4 bases from J; junction bases left unmatched: 11. The CDR3 nucleotides read TGTGCCAGCGTGAGTGGGAGGGCCGGATACGAGCAGTACTTC. Residues: CASVSGRAGYEQYF.

CDR3 in DNA: TGTGCCAGCAGCCCAGGACAGGGCCGTGGCTACACCTTC. Translation: CASSPGQGRGYTF. The V gene is TRBV6-5, the J gene TRBJ1-2; 8 bases line up with TRBD1. The length of the CDR3 is 13 residues. The germline CDR1 and CDR2 sequences are MNHEY and SVGAGI. With V trimmed by 6 bases and J by 7 bases, 7 bases remained unmatched.

This chain joins TRBV30 and TRBJ1-1, with D tentatively TRBD1 (5 bases). CDR3 length equals 11 residues. The germline gives CDR1 GTSNPN, CDR2 SVGIG (reference sequence). The V end was cut by 4 bases, the J end by 6 bases, with 9 bases between. The CDR3 sequence is CAWTDSPEAFF. For the CDR3, the DNA is TGTGCCTGGACCGACAGCCCTGAAGCTTTCTTT. Drawing the rest from reference TRBV30 and TRBJ1-1, the complete variable domain is SQTIHQWPATLVQPVGSPLSLECTVEGTSNPNLYWYRQAAGRGLQLLFYSVGIGQISSEVPQNLSASRPQDRQFILSSKKLLLSDSGFYLCAWTDSPEAFFGQGTRLTVV.

The chain employs TRBV27 and TRBJ2-1, with 8 bases aligning to TRBD1. The germline gives CDR1 MNHEY, CDR2 SMNVEV (reference sequence). CDR3 size: 16 residues. With V trimmed by 3 bases and J by 9 bases, 13 bases remained unmatched. DNA for the CDR3: TGTGCCAGCAGTTTTCCCTCGGGGACAGGAAGGAGTGAGCAGTTCTTC. Amino acid sequence: CASSFPSGTGRSEQFF.

This chain links TRBV10-3 with TRBJ2-7; D remains unclear. V was trimmed by 7 bases and J by 5 bases, leaving 9 bases between them. The V gene's germline CDR1 is ENHRY and CDR2 SYGVKD. The CDR3 contains 11 residues. The CDR3 region has the DNA TGTGCCATCATGGGCAGTCACGAGCAGTACTTC. Its translation is CAIMGSHEQYF.